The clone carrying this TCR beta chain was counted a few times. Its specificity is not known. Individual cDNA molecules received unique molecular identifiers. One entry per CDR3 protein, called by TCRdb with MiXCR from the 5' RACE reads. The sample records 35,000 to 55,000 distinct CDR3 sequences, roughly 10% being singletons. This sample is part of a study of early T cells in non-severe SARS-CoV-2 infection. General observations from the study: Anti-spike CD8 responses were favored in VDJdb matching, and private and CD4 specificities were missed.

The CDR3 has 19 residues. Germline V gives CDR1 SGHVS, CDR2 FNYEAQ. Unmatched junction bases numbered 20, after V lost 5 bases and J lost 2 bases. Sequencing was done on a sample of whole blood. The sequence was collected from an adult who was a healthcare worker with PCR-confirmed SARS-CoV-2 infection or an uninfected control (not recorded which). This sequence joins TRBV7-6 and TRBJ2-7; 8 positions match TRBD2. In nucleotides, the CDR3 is TGTGCCAGCAGCGCCGTGCGGTGGGGGCCCGGGACTAGGACCTACGAGCAGTACTTC. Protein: CASSAVRWGPGTRTYEQYF.